The next 10 T cell receptor beta chains were all read from a single sample in a study of molecular identifiers for immune sequencing clone quantification. TCRdb reprocessed the PCR reads with MiXCR, giving one entry per CDR3 protein. The data contain 8,000 to 13,000 distinct CDR3 sequences, roughly 19% of them singletons. Material: naive CD8+ T cells from blood, with Jurkat cell RNA spiked in. Indicated subset: FACS-sorted CD8+CD4-CCR7+CD45RA+ naive T cells. These receptors were taken from a human donor in good health. Some libraries in this study had Jurkat cell RNA spiked in.

The chain couples TRBV12-3 or TRBV12-4 to TRBJ2-5; D is unresolved. Trimming cost V 4 bases and J 7 bases, with 13 bases left between them. CDR3 size: 13 residues. The CDR3 bases are TGTGCCAGCAGTTCGAGCCGGTGGGCGACCCAGTACTTC. As protein: CASSSSRWATQYF.

This clonotype is deemed medium-sized. This sequence joins TRBV19 and TRBJ1-6; D not certain. Trimming stripped 6 bases from V and 3 bases from J, with 15 bases between. Germline V gene data show CDR1 as LNHDA and CDR2 as SQIVND (reference sequence). The CDR3 runs 16 residues. DNA for the CDR3: TGTGCCAGTAGAACCTATCAGGCGAGCTATAATTCACCCCTCCACTTT. It yields the protein CASRTYQASYNSPLHF.

On this clonotype itself: Because the CDR3 is missing its conserved closing phenylalanine or tryptophan, this is likely a read error. The rearrangement links TRBV12-3 or TRBV12-4 to TRBJ2-5; D possibly corresponds to TRBD2 (5 bases). The CDR3 runs 18 residues. For the CDR3, the DNA is TGTGCCAGCAGTTTAGGGACTTCATGGTGGGGATACCAAGAGGCCCAGTACTCC. Translation gives CASSLGTSWWGYQEAQYS.

This clonotype is labeled medium-sized. The J gene is TRBJ1-1, the V gene TRBV20-1; the D gene is possibly TRBD1 (6 bases). This CDR3 is 13 amino acids long. Trimming stripped 3 bases from V and 3 bases from J, with 11 bases between. Germline V gene data show CDR1 as DFQATT and CDR2 as SNEGSKA (reference sequence). The DNA of the CDR3 is TGCAGTGCTAGGAACAGGGTCGACACTGAAGCTTTCTTT. It is translated as CSARNRVDTEAFF.

This clonotype was detected many times. The chain couples TRBV11-2 to TRBJ2-1; tentatively, D is TRBD1 (6 bases). V lost 3 bases, J lost 7 bases, and 7 bases lay in between. This CDR3 spans 12 amino acids. The germline V gene encodes CDR1 SGHAT and CDR2 FQNNGV. The CDR3: CASSFDRNEQFF. CDR3 coding DNA: TGTGCCAGCAGCTTCGACAGGAATGAGCAGTTCTTC.

This clonotype is categorized as medium-sized. The V and J genes are TRBV20-1 and TRBJ1-3; TRBD1 matches at 9 bases. Germline V gives CDR1 DFQATT, CDR2 SNEGSKA (reference sequence). V trimming: 3 bases; J trimming: 0 bases; junction bases outside the gene matches: 3. The CDR3 runs 15 residues. CDR3 amino acids: CSARGQGPSGNTIYF. DNA of the CDR3: TGCAGTGCTAGGGGACAGGGCCCCTCTGGAAACACCATATATTTT.

As to this clonotype: This may arise from a read error, as a much more abundant clone is one base away. A read error is likely, as this CDR3 ends without the conserved phenylalanine or tryptophan. This sequence joins TRBV30 and TRBJ2-7, with D maybe TRBD2 (5 bases). The CDR3 covers 11 residues. Germline-derived CDR1 and CDR2 are GTSNPN and SVGIG (reference sequence). V dropped 5 bases and J dropped 7 bases, with 12 bases sitting between them. The CDR3 nucleotides read TGTGCCTGGGACGATTCGGGGGAGCAGTACCTC. Translated: CAWDDSGEQYL.

This clonotype is medium-sized in the sample. The V call is TRBV27, the J call TRBJ2-7, with TRBD2 matching over 11 bases. CDR1 is MNHEY and CDR2 is SMNVEV in the germline V gene (reference sequence). This CDR3 is built from 16 residues. The V segment lost 5 bases and the J segment 0 bases; nucleotides outside the gene matches: 6. The CDR3 DNA reads TGTGCCAGCAGTCCGGGACTAGCGGCAAGCTCCTACGAGCAGTACTTC. It translates to CASSPGLAASSYEQYF.

The V gene is TRBV27, the J gene TRBJ1-6; D gene unclear. The CDR3 is 14 residues long. Trimming pared 2 bases from V and 9 bases from J, leaving 11 bases between. Per the germline V gene, CDR1 is MNHEY and CDR2 is SMNVEV (reference sequence). CDR3 region: CASSLLQFSSPLHF. The CDR3 DNA is TGTGCCAGCAGTTTACTCCAGTTCAGTTCACCCCTCCACTTT.

This clonotype qualifies as medium-sized. This chain links TRBV9 with TRBJ2-3; weak D call: TRBD1 (6 bases). The V end lost 4 bases, the J end lost 3 bases, and 15 bases lay between the germline ends. The CDR3 totals 15 residues. CDR1 and CDR2 from the germline V gene are SGDLS and YYNGEE. CDR3 bases: TGTGCCAGCAGCTCCCACGCAGGGGAAACAGATACGCAGTATTTT. Protein product: CASSSHAGETDTQYF.